This T cell receptor beta chain came from a study of regulatory T cells in long-lasting Graves disease. Study summary: Antithyroid drug use was under 3 months in newly diagnosed Graves' patients.

According to the study, TCR beta libraries were built with iRepertoire HTBI primers and CDR3-region Arm-PCR. From the multiplex PCR reads, TCRdb called clonotypes with MiXCR, one entry per CDR3 protein. The table includes under 250,000 distinct CDR3 sequences, roughly a fifth detected once. The time point denotes: newly diagnosed GD, antithyroid drugs for less than 3 months. The authors made the TCR library using RNA they extracted from PBMCs. Whole-study findings and limits: Newly diagnosed Graves' patients had higher TCR diversity than persistent ones. Persistent disease was associated with favored TRBV28 usage and with favored use of TRBJ1-2 and TRBJ2-5. Owing to a sample size that was small, accuracy may have been reduced.

This clonotype was seen at least ten times. Its antigen is as yet unknown. Germline V lookup: CDR1 MNHNS, CDR2 SASEGT. This CDR3 spans 14 amino acids. The germline V and J ends were trimmed by 5 bases and 5 bases, with 13 bases remaining between them. This same sample was also part of a study on T cells in Graves' hyperthyroidism and ophthalmopathy.

The J gene is TRBJ2-1, the V gene TRBV6-1, with a weak D call TRBD2 (6 bases). This clonotype originated in a woman younger than 45 with Graves disease. Sequencing was performed on peripheral blood mononuclear cells (PBMCs), taken at new diagnosis, from a patient treated with antithyroid drugs. In DNA, the CDR3 is TGTGCCAGCAGTCGGGACTTTCCTAACAATGAGCAGTTCTTC. The encoded protein is CASSRDFPNNEQFF.